The 14 T cell receptor beta chains below come from one sample, sequenced in a study of graft-versus-host responses after intestinal transplantation (dated by TCRdb to the early 2020s). Their antigens are not known. Libraries were built with the immunoSEQ multiplex PCR assay. TCRdb's version of the immuneACCESS table is confined to in-frame rearrangements and falls short of the full clone set. An unresolved V gene accounts for under half of the shortfall where checked; the remainder is of unknown origin. This sample lists 80,000 to 100,000 clones; less than 90% were detected once. The top ten constitute roughly 0.35% of the sample. The time point tag for this specimen amounts to: cells obtained before transplantation from donor or recipient. This specimen was unstimulated CD4+ T cells sorted from spleen or lymph node cells, taken before intestinal transplant. These receptors were taken from a human donor who received an intestinal transplant.

The chain has TRBV28 and TRBJ1-4; D may be TRBD1 (6 bases). V lost 5 bases and J 4 bases, leaving 11 bases between the germline ends. The CDR3 loop spans 14 amino acids. Germline CDR1 is MDHEN and CDR2 is SYDVKM. CDR3 DNA sequence: TGTGCCAGCAGTCTGACAGGTCTTAATGAAAAACTGTTTTTT. Its translation: CASSLTGLNEKLFF.

The chain couples TRBV5-4 to TRBJ2-7, with D maybe TRBD2 (6 bases). This CDR3 has 14 residues. Germline V CDR1 and CDR2: SGHNT, YYREEE (reference sequence). V lost 0 bases, J lost 0 bases, and 7 bases lay in between. DNA of the CDR3: TGTGCCAGCAGCTTGGCTAGCGACTCCTACGAGCAGTACTTC. Translating gives CASSLASDSYEQYF.

V usage is TRBV19 and J usage is TRBJ2-3; D uncertain. The germline V gene encodes CDR1 LNHDA and CDR2 SQIVND (reference sequence). V dropped 9 bases and J dropped 1 base, with 5 bases sitting between them. The CDR3 sequence is 11 residues long. The CDR3 loop reads CARTGTDTQYF. The CDR3 nucleotides read TGTGCCAGGACTGGCACAGATACGCAGTATTTT. The variable domain in full, completed from reference TRBV19 and TRBJ2-3, reads DGGITQSPKYLFRKEGQNVTLSCEQNLNHDAMYWYRQDPGQGLRLIYYSQIVNDFQKGDIAEGYSVSREKKESFPLTVTSAQKNPTAFYLCARTGTDTQYFGPGTRLTVL.

This chain joins TRBV6-5 and TRBJ1-1; D unclear. This CDR3 has 13 amino acids. In germline, CDR1 is MNHEY, CDR2 SVGAGI. V was pared by 2 bases and J by 3 bases, with 7 bases between. CDR3 region: CASSYEIYTEAFF. CDR3 in DNA: TGTGCCAGCAGTTACGAGATCTACACTGAAGCTTTCTTT.

The chain uses TRBV6-1 and TRBJ1-5; tentative D call: TRBD1 (6 bases). The germline V gene encodes CDR1 MNHNS and CDR2 SASEGT. V was clipped by 5 bases and J by 6 bases, with 14 bases between them. The CDR3 sequence is 14 residues long. The CDR3 region is CASSHTGKVQPQHF. The DNA for the CDR3 is TGTGCCAGCAGTCACACAGGGAAGGTTCAGCCCCAGCATTTT.

This chain joins TRBV7-2 and TRBJ2-7, with TRBD2 matching over 14 bases. V gave up 3 bases and J gave up 7 bases; unmatched junction bases: 5. Germline-derived CDR1 and CDR2 are SGHTA and FQGNSA. This CDR3 comprises 15 residues. The CDR3 sequence is CASSLGGLAGVEQYF. In nucleotides, the CDR3 is TGTGCCAGCAGCTTGGGGGGACTAGCGGGAGTGGAGCAGTACTTC. Based on the CDR3 plus reference TRBV7-2 and TRBJ2-7, the full variable domain is GAGVSQSPSNKVTEKGKDVELRCDPISGHTALYWYRQSLGQGLEFLIYFQGNSAPDKSGLPSDRFSAERTGGSVSTLTIQRTQQEDSAVYLCASSLGGLAGVEQYFGPGTRLTVT.

The J gene is TRBJ1-1, the V gene TRBV14; D is perhaps TRBD1 (5 bases). Germline V gene sequence: CDR1 SGHDN, CDR2 FVKESK. This CDR3 is built from 12 residues. The V and J ends lost 1 base and 7 bases respectively, with 7 bases between them. The CDR3 sequence: CASSQAQGEAFF. The CDR3 nucleotides are TGTGCCAGCAGCCAAGCCCAGGGTGAAGCTTTCTTT.

This chain joins TRBV18 and TRBJ1-1; D gene ambiguous. V lost 3 bases to trimming and J lost 0 bases, with 11 bases between them. The length of the CDR3 is 15 residues. Germline loops: CDR1 KGHSH, CDR2 LQKENI. CDR3: CASSPTADLNTEAFF. CDR3 DNA sequence: TGTGCCAGCTCACCTACGGCCGACTTGAACACTGAAGCTTTCTTT.

V and J are TRBV14 and TRBJ1-1; maybe TRBD1 (5 bases). The CDR3 loop spans 13 amino acids. Looked up from germline, CDR1 is SGHDN and CDR2 is FVKESK. V lost 5 bases and J lost 0, with 7 bases in between. CDR3: CASSRGLNTEAFF. The CDR3 DNA sequence: TGTGCCAGCAGCAGGGGATTGAACACTGAAGCTTTCTTT.

The chain combines TRBV6-5 with TRBJ1-6; 8 bases agree with TRBD1. Germline V lookup: CDR1 MNHEY, CDR2 SVGAGI. The ends lost 2 bases at V and 9 bases at J; junction bases unmatched: 6. The CDR3 is made up of 15 amino acids. CDR3 sequence: CASSYLGQGGSPLHF. CDR3 nucleotide sequence: TGTGCCAGCAGTTACCTAGGACAGGGTGGTTCACCCCTCCACTTT.

This chain connects TRBV2 to TRBJ1-1, with D hard to call. The V and J ends lost 8 bases and 4 bases respectively, with 14 bases between them. The CDR3 length is 13 residues. Germline lookup yields CDR1 SNHLY and CDR2 FYNNEI. CDR3 protein: CASARGRSTEAFF. Here the CDR3 DNA reads TGTGCCAGCGCGCGAGGGAGGAGCACTGAAGCTTTCTTT.

The chain employs TRBV28 and TRBJ2-5, with TRBD1 identical over 7 bases. Germline lookup yields CDR1 MDHEN and CDR2 SYDVKM. The CDR3 covers 13 residues. The ends lost 5 bases at V and 5 bases at J; junction bases unmatched: 5. CDR3 amino acids: CASSQGDVETQYF. CDR3 sequence (DNA): TGTGCCAGCAGTCAGGGGGATGTGGAGACCCAGTACTTC.

The genes are TRBV2 and TRBJ2-3; 14 bases line up with TRBD2. CDR1 and CDR2 from the germline V gene are SNHLY and FYNNEI. The CDR3 is made up of 16 amino acids. The junction had 11 bases not matched to a gene; V was cut back by 6 bases and J by 9 bases. The CDR3 loop is CASRARLAGGPGTQYF. DNA of the CDR3: TGTGCCAGCAGGGCCAGACTAGCGGGAGGGCCGGGGACGCAGTATTTT. The variable domain in full, with the rest retrieved from reference TRBV2 and TRBJ2-3, is EPEVTQTPSHQVTQMGQEVILRCVPISNHLYFYWYRQILGQKVEFLVSFYNNEISEKSEIFDDQFSVERPDGSNFTLKIRSTKLEDSAMYFCASRARLAGGPGTQYFGPGTRLTVL.

This chain uses TRBV28 with TRBJ2-5; a weak D match, TRBD1 (5 bases). Trimming took off 2 bases at V and 4 bases at J, with 14 bases between the two ends. The length of the CDR3 is 15 residues. Per germline, CDR1 MDHEN and CDR2 SYDVKM. CDR3 residues: CASSLGARGRETQYF. The DNA for the CDR3 is TGTGCCAGCAGTTTAGGGGCAAGGGGTAGAGAGACCCAGTACTTC.